This TCR beta chain was sequenced during a study of cytotoxic CD8 clonotypes in ibrutinib-treated CLL. The wider study: Response sampling occurred after a median around 12 months of treatment (range 6 to 36). Overall study results and limits: Treatment left the uncommon public clonotypes either contracted or stable in frequency. At progression, clonality fell back toward baseline after rising at ibrutinib response.

Regarding this clone: Its antigen is unidentified.

The intended depth for sequencing was 1 in 200,000 to 1 in 1 million T cells. Method: immunoSEQ multiplex PCR; TCRdb's copy keeps in-frame clones and lacks some. The sample yields more than 200,000 clones, 70% seen once. The CDR3 loop spans 15 amino acids. Germline values: CDR1 SGHNT, CDR2 YENEEA. Trimming left V 5 bases short and J 0 bases short, with 14 bases between. This sequence originates from a human donor with chronic lymphocytic leukemia. The V gene is TRBV11-3, the J gene TRBJ2-7; D might be TRBD1 (6 bases). The material sequenced was PBMCs, taken after 24 months of ibrutinib treatment. CDR3 protein: CASSGGRGVSYEQYF. The CDR3 nucleotides read TGTGCCAGCAGCGGGGGCCGTGGGGTCTCCTACGAGCAGTACTTC.